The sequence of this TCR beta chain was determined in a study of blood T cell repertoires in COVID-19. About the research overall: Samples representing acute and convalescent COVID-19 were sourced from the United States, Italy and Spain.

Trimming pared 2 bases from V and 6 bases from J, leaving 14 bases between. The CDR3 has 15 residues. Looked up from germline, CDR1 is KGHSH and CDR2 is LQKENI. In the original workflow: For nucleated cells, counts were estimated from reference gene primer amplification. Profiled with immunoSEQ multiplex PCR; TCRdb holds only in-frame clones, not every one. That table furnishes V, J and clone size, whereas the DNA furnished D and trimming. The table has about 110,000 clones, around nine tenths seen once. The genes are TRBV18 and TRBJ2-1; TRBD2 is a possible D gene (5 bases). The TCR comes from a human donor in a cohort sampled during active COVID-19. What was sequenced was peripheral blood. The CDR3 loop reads CASSPMAGRGNEQFF. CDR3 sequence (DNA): TGTGCCAGCTCACCAATGGCAGGTCGGGGCAATGAGCAGTTCTTC. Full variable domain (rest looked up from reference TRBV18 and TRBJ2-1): NAGVMQNPRHLVRRRGQEARLRCSPMKGHSHVYWYRQLPEEGLKFMVYLQKENIIDESGMPKERFSAEFPKEGPSILRIQQVVRGDSAAYFCASSPMAGRGNEQFFGPGTRLTVL.